The 14 T cell receptor beta chains presented below share a single source sample, sequenced in a study of cytomegalovirus exposure and HLA in healthy donors. It was with 60 Vbeta and 13 Jbeta primers that the PCR ran. Some clones are missing from TCRdb's copy, which holds only in-frame ones; the method was immunoSEQ multiplex PCR. This table holds 100,000 to 150,000 clones, 80% found once. The sequenced sample consisted of PBMCs. The receptors were gathered from a man aged 25-40 years in good health and CMV-seropositive.

The chain joins TRBV14 to TRBJ2-3; 12 bases agree with TRBD2. J gave up 4 bases and V 3 bases, and 11 bases lay outside the gene matches. The CDR3 totals 18 residues. The germline gives CDR1 SGHDN, CDR2 FVKESK. This CDR3 is CASSHLFRLAGDSDTQYF. Here the CDR3 DNA reads TGTGCCAGCAGCCATTTATTTCGACTAGCGGGGGATTCAGATACGCAGTATTTT.

This clone occurred once. The chain employs TRBV5-1 and TRBJ1-4, with 9 bases aligning to TRBD1. The V gene's germline CDR1 is SGHRS and CDR2 YFSETQ. Trimming at V came to 3 bases and at J to 8 bases, leaving 5 bases not matched to a gene. The CDR3 is made up of 14 amino acids. The CDR3 region has the DNA TGCGCCAGCAGCTCGACAGGGGGAGAAGAAAAACTGTTTTTT. It encodes CASSSTGGEEKLFF. Full variable domain (rest looked up from reference TRBV5-1 and TRBJ1-4): KAGVTQTPRYLIKTRGQQVTLSCSPISGHRSVSWYQQTPGQGLQFLFEYFSETQRNKGNFPGRFSGRQFSNSRSEMNVSTLELGDSALYLCASSSTGGEEKLFFGSGTQLSVL.

The V and J genes are TRBV29-1 and TRBJ2-5; possible D gene TRBD1, 6 bases. CDR3 length equals 13 residues. V lost 3 bases and J lost 4, with 12 bases in between. CDR1 and CDR2 from the germline V gene are SQVTM and ANQGSEA. The CDR3 spells CSVDGQKPETQYF. For the CDR3, the DNA is TGCAGCGTTGATGGACAGAAGCCAGAGACCCAGTACTTC.

The chain combines TRBV18 with TRBJ2-6; 7 positions match TRBD2. V dropped 3 bases and J dropped 2; count of bases not matched to a gene: 4. This CDR3 spans 16 amino acids. In germline, CDR1 is KGHSH, CDR2 LQKENI. The CDR3 region is CASSPAAGAGANVLTF. In DNA, the CDR3 is TGTGCCAGCTCACCCGCTGCGGGGGCTGGGGCCAACGTCCTGACTTTC.

This clone was detected only a few times. Other DNA sequences of this sample code for an identical CDR3. The chain couples TRBV18 to TRBJ2-3; no definite D call. The CDR3 has 12 residues. V gave up 3 bases and J gave up 5 bases, with 6 bases separating them. Germline values: CDR1 KGHSH, CDR2 LQKENI. The CDR3 DNA reads as TGTGCCAGCTCACCCCGCGGAGATACGCAGTATTTT. Its translation is CASSPRGDTQYF.

The rearrangement joins TRBV15 to TRBJ2-3; D ambiguous. Trimming took 0 bases from V and 3 from J, leaving 4 bases between them. This CDR3 has 13 amino acids. CDR1 and CDR2 from the germline V gene are LNHNV and YYDKDF (reference sequence). CDR3 sequence: CATSRDRTDTQYF. In DNA, the CDR3 is TGTGCCACCAGCAGAGATCGTACAGATACGCAGTATTTT.

This chain connects TRBV2 to TRBJ2-6, with TRBD1 matching 8 bases. Germline V gene sequence: CDR1 SNHLY, CDR2 FYNNEI. After removal of 6 bases from V and 5 bases from J, the junction contained 18 bases not matched to a gene. This CDR3 is built from 19 residues. The CDR3 region is CASRGIVGQGQTRANVLTF. The CDR3 DNA reads as TGTGCCAGCAGGGGAATAGTTGGACAGGGACAAACTAGGGCCAACGTCCTGACTTTC.

The chain is built from TRBV4-2 and TRBJ1-1, with D uncertain. The V and J ends lost 3 bases and 1 base respectively, with 6 bases between them. The CDR3 totals 13 residues. The V gene's germline CDR1 is LGHNA and CDR2 YNFKEQ. CDR3 protein: CASSHLWNTEAFF. CDR3 in DNA: TGTGCCAGCAGCCATCTTTGGAACACTGAAGCTTTCTTT.

The J gene is TRBJ2-5, the V gene TRBV5-1; 8 bases match TRBD1. The V gene end was trimmed by 4 bases and the J gene end by 3 bases; junction bases not matched to a gene: 8. Germline V gene sequence: CDR1 SGHRS, CDR2 YFSETQ. The CDR3 runs 15 residues. In nucleotides, the CDR3 is TGCGCCAGCAGCCCTAGGACAGGGCAGGAAGAGACCCAGTACTTC. Encoded protein: CASSPRTGQEETQYF.

This clone turned up a few times. CDR3 coding DNA: TGTGCCAGCAGCTTCCGGGACACTGAAGCTTTCTTT. Its translation is CASSFRDTEAFF. The chain joins TRBV7-2 to TRBJ1-1; D is ambiguous. V was clipped by 3 bases and J by 3 bases, with 5 bases between them. The CDR3 is 12 amino acids. CDR1 SGHTA and CDR2 FQGNSA come from the germline V gene.

The chain couples TRBV12-5 to TRBJ2-7; D unresolved. Trimming took off 0 bases at V and 3 bases at J, with 3 bases between the two ends. CDR1 and CDR2 (germline): LGHNT, FRNRAP. CDR3 length: 12 residues. CDR3 region: CASGLVIYEQYF. The CDR3 DNA sequence: TGTGCTAGTGGTTTGGTCATCTACGAGCAGTACTTC.

The rearrangement uses TRBV7-2 and TRBJ1-2; no clear D. The CDR3 spans 15 residues. Germline-derived CDR1 and CDR2 are SGHTA and FQGNSA. The V and J ends lost 1 base and 0 bases respectively, with 9 bases between them. CDR3 in DNA: TGTGCCAGCAGCTTAGTTTCCCATTCTAACTATGGCTACACCTTC. It yields the protein CASSLVSHSNYGYTF. The entire variable domain, with the rest obtained from reference TRBV7-2 and TRBJ1-2, is as follows: GAGVSQSPSNKVTEKGKDVELRCDPISGHTALYWYRQSLGQGLEFLIYFQGNSAPDKSGLPSDRFSAERTGGSVSTLTIQRTQQEDSAVYLCASSLVSHSNYGYTFGSGTRLTVV.

The chain recombines TRBV19 with TRBJ1-2; 7 nucleotides align to TRBD1. Per germline, CDR1 LNHDA and CDR2 SQIVND (reference sequence). V trimming: 10 bases; J trimming: 0 bases; junction bases outside the gene matches: 8. This CDR3 is 14 amino acids long. CDR3 sequence (DNA): TGTGCCACCCTAGGACAGGCAGCTAACTATGGCTACACCTTC. Residues: CATLGQAANYGYTF.

The J gene is TRBJ1-1, the V gene TRBV7-3; D remains ambiguous. The CDR3 has 14 residues. Germline V CDR1 and CDR2: SGHTA, FQGTGA. V lost 2 bases, J lost 3 bases, and 10 bases lay in between. The CDR3 here is CASSLEAMDTEAFF. The CDR3 coding sequence is TGTGCCAGCAGCTTAGAAGCTATGGACACTGAAGCTTTCTTT.